A selection of T cell receptor beta chains follows, all from one sample in a study of T cell repertoires in cytomegalovirus infection. TCRdb re-derived calls from the reads in MiXCR, one entry per CDR3 protein. The table includes about 440,000 distinct CDR3 sequences, approximately 32% detected once. Source material: PBMCs. The receptors derive from a human donor in good health (CMV status not recorded). Some clones in this sample may be carry-over from other donors' samples. Both conserved end residues are part of each CDR3. A D gene is named only where the DNA matches it firmly.

v_call: TRBV6-2/TRBV6-3
d_call: TRBD1
cdr3_aa: CASLKAGGNYGYTF

v_call: TRBV6-1
d_call: TRBD1
cdr3_aa: CASSAGGQVAYEQYF

v_call: TRBV7-2
d_call: NA
cdr3_aa: CASSLLQPNTEAFF

v_call: TRBV18
d_call: TRBD2
cdr3_aa: CASSPISGGEQYF

v_call: TRBV29-1
d_call: TRBD1
cdr3_aa: CSVRFGQGYGYTF

v_call: TRBV27
d_call: NA
cdr3_aa: CASSLSILSSYEQYF

v_call: TRBV7-8
d_call: NA
cdr3_aa: CASSSSFYEQYF

v_call: TRBV7-6
d_call: TRBD2
cdr3_aa: CASSLELAGGTQYF

v_call: TRBV28
d_call: TRBD1
cdr3_aa: CASSRRDRGGTEAFF

v_call: TRBV6-1
d_call: NA
cdr3_aa: CASSLTGAGQPQHF

v_call: TRBV6-1
d_call: NA
cdr3_aa: CASSITRGLGGYTF

v_call: TRBV7-9
d_call: NA
cdr3_aa: CASSFRRSGGCYNEQFF

v_call: TRBV7-6
d_call: NA
cdr3_aa: CASSPGAGPPGEAFF

v_call: TRBV7-8
d_call: NA
cdr3_aa: CASSVTSGAGNTIYF

v_call: TRBV7-2
d_call: NA
cdr3_aa: CASSRGGTQETQYF

v_call: TRBV25-1
d_call: NA
cdr3_aa: CASSANRDLQLGYNSPLHF

v_call: TRBV15
d_call: TRBD1
cdr3_aa: CATMSDRGADTQYF

v_call: TRBV5-3
d_call: NA
cdr3_aa: CASSLSVNTEAIF

v_call: TRBV11-2
d_call: TRBD1
cdr3_aa: CASSSNSWDRCHYGYTF

v_call: TRBV20-1
d_call: NA
cdr3_aa: CSATGLNQPQHF

v_call: TRBV7-2
d_call: NA
cdr3_aa: CASSSREGYGYTF

v_call: TRBV6-5
d_call: NA
cdr3_aa: CASSYQGYSTDTQYF

v_call: TRBV3-1
d_call: NA
cdr3_aa: CASTLGGGPSYEQYF

v_call: TRBV5-4
d_call: TRBD2
cdr3_aa: CASSFPGLADGELFF

v_call: TRBV30
d_call: NA
cdr3_aa: CAWSAGTAEQYF

v_call: TRBV3-1
d_call: TRBD1
cdr3_aa: CASRRTGDYNSPLHF

v_call: TRBV7-9
d_call: TRBD2
cdr3_aa: CDSSLISGGPFSYNEQFF

v_call: TRBV7-9
d_call: NA
cdr3_aa: CASSPSIFGAGGEKLFF

v_call: TRBV4-1
d_call: TRBD1
cdr3_aa: CASSQQGDGANVLTF

v_call: TRBV5-6
d_call: NA
cdr3_aa: CASSLVVGGLGNEQFF

v_call: TRBV19
d_call: TRBD1
cdr3_aa: CASSAPGQSYEQYF

v_call: TRBV4-2
d_call: TRBD1
cdr3_aa: CASSQGQGITGELFF

v_call: TRBV6-5
d_call: TRBD2
cdr3_aa: CASSTRAGTSGGETQYF

v_call: TRBV15
d_call: NA
cdr3_aa: CATSREADSSYEQYF

v_call: TRBV19
d_call: NA
cdr3_aa: CASKGEIQETQYF

v_call: TRBV2
d_call: TRBD1
cdr3_aa: CASREGQAGELFF

v_call: TRBV6-1
d_call: NA
cdr3_aa: CASEAPVKSEAFF

v_call: TRBV29-1
d_call: NA
cdr3_aa: CSVVTGRNTEAFF

v_call: TRBV4-2
d_call: NA
cdr3_aa: CASSQDFAGLLGSYNEQFF

v_call: TRBV12-3/TRBV12-4
d_call: NA
cdr3_aa: CASSRAQYQETQYF